These 29 T cell receptor beta chains came from one sample sequenced in a study of T cells in Graves' hyperthyroidism and ophthalmopathy. From RNA transcripts, TCR beta CDR3 regions were amplified. Using the HTBI primer set, a first-round RT-PCR was run on the TCR CDR3. MiXCR, run by TCRdb on the multiplex PCR reads, gives a single entry per CDR3 protein. The data show 730,000 or so distinct CDR3 sequences, about 17% seen once. Material: blood. These receptors came from a woman in her forties or fifties with Graves' hyperthyroidism that later progressed to Graves' ophthalmopathy.

This clonotype was counted between two and nine times. The chain is built from TRBV20-1 and TRBJ2-7; 13 bases are a match to TRBD2. V trimming: 3 bases; J trimming: 1 base; junction bases outside the gene matches: 3. Looked up from germline, CDR1 is DFQATT and CDR2 is SNEGSKA (reference sequence). The CDR3 runs to 15 residues. The CDR3 DNA is TGCAGTGCTAGGGGGACTAGCGGGACTTCCTACGAGCAGTACTTC. This encodes CSARGTSGTSYEQYF.

This clonotype showed up just a few times. The chain recombines TRBV3-1 with TRBJ2-5; D gene ambiguous. CDR3 length: 14 amino acids. Deletions cut 0 bases from V and 5 bases from J, with 10 bases between. Germline V CDR1 and CDR2: LGHDT, YNNKEL (reference sequence). The CDR3 nucleotides read TGTGCCAGCAGCCAAGATCGGGCGGTGGAGACCCAGTACTTC. This translates into CASSQDRAVETQYF.

This clonotype was counted ten times or more. The DNA of the CDR3 is TGTGCCAGCAGTTTAAATAGGGGTGTTAGGGCTGAAGCTTTCTTT. Amino acids: CASSLNRGVRAEAFF. The chain couples TRBV27 to TRBJ1-1, with a possible D match to TRBD1 (5 bases). Germline loops: CDR1 MNHEY, CDR2 SMNVEV (reference sequence). The CDR3 spans 15 residues. Trimming pared 2 bases from V and 6 bases from J, leaving 16 bases between.

There are many counts of this clonotype. CDR3 bases: TGCGCCAGCAGCCAAGACGGCGGGGCATTGGACACTGAAGCTTTCTTT. Encoded protein: CASSQDGGALDTEAFF. This rearrangement joins TRBV4-1 to TRBJ1-1; D is perhaps TRBD1 (5 bases). This CDR3 contains 16 residues. CDR1 and CDR2 from the germline V gene are MGHRA and YSYEKL. Trimming took off 0 bases at V and 3 bases at J, with 14 bases between the two ends.

The CDR3 loop is CASSYGDGDTEAFF. The DNA for the CDR3 is TGTGCCAGCAGTTATGGGGACGGAGACACTGAAGCTTTCTTT. V and J are TRBV6-5 and TRBJ1-1; a weak D match, TRBD1 (5 bases). V was cut by 3 bases and J by 3 bases, with 11 bases left in between. Per the germline V gene, CDR1 is MNHEY and CDR2 is SVGAGI. The CDR3 is made up of 14 amino acids.

The chain employs TRBV14 and TRBJ1-3; maybe TRBD1 (5 bases). Germline V gives CDR1 SGHDN, CDR2 FVKESK. Trimming took off 1 base at V and 3 bases at J, with 10 bases between the two ends. This CDR3 region has 15 residues. CDR3 nucleotides: TGTGCCAGCAGCCAAGTGGGGGACCGTGGAAACACCATATATTTT. It yields the protein CASSQVGDRGNTIYF.

This clonotype was seen many times. The genes are TRBV30 and TRBJ1-1, with D hard to call. The CDR3 spans 14 residues. The V and J ends lost 0 bases and 1 base respectively, with 9 bases between them. Germline V CDR1 and CDR2: GTSNPN, SVGIG (reference sequence). CDR3 DNA: TGTGCCTGGAGTGTACCCCTCGGGAACACTGAAGCTTTCTTT. It codes for CAWSVPLGNTEAFF.

This clonotype occurred once. V is TRBV9 and J is TRBJ2-2; D might be TRBD2 (5 bases). Germline CDR1 SGDLS, CDR2 YYNGEE. The CDR3 contains 15 residues. V gave up 4 bases and J gave up 2 bases, with 12 bases separating them. The CDR3 is CASSSSGINTGELFF. The CDR3 DNA reads TGTGCCAGCAGCTCAAGCGGAATCAACACCGGGGAGCTGTTTTTT.

This clonotype came up many times. The V call is TRBV11-2, the J call TRBJ2-7; D is unresolved. V lost 1 base to trimming and J lost 2 bases, with 9 bases between them. The CDR3 is made up of 14 amino acids. Germline V gives CDR1 SGHAT, CDR2 FQNNGV. This CDR3 reads CASSLGVVAYEQYF. CDR3 nucleotide sequence: TGTGCCAGCAGCTTAGGAGTGGTGGCCTACGAGCAGTACTTC.

This clonotype was observed many times. V and J are TRBV3-1 and TRBJ2-3; 9 positions agree with TRBD2. The CDR3 contains 16 residues. From germline, CDR1 is LGHDT and CDR2 YNNKEL (reference sequence). The V and J ends lost 3 bases and 4 bases, in that order; junction bases with no gene match: 8. The CDR3 region is CASSQRAGGRPDTQYF. In DNA, the CDR3 is TGTGCCAGCAGCCAGAGGGCGGGGGGGCGTCCAGATACGCAGTATTTT.

This clonotype was recorded at least ten times. V usage is TRBV3-1 and J usage is TRBJ1-5; 7 nucleotides line up with TRBD1. The CDR3 has 15 residues. The V segment lost 1 base and the J segment 4 bases; nucleotides outside the gene matches: 4. Germline V gene sequence: CDR1 LGHDT, CDR2 YNNKEL (reference sequence). CDR3 nucleotide sequence: TGTGCCAGCAGCCAAGGTGGGACAGAAAATCAGCCCCAGCATTTT. This encodes CASSQGGTENQPQHF.

This clonotype was seen more than once but under ten times. DNA of the CDR3: TGCAGCGTTCGGGGACAGGGCGACTACGAGCAGTACTTC. It specifies CSVRGQGDYEQYF. V is TRBV29-1 and J is TRBJ2-7; 9 nucleotides line up with TRBD1. V lost 5 bases to trimming and J lost 3 bases; unmatched junction nucleotides: 5. There are 13 residues in the CDR3. In germline, CDR1 is SQVTM, CDR2 ANQGSEA.

This chain links TRBV24-1 with TRBJ2-3; no definite D call. The CDR3 length is 14 residues. Germline V gives CDR1 KGHDR, CDR2 SFDVKD. V was shortened by 4 bases and J by 2 bases, with 9 bases between the two germline ends. The CDR3 here is CATSEAHNTDTQYF. DNA for the CDR3: TGTGCCACCAGTGAAGCTCACAACACAGATACGCAGTATTTT.

This clonotype was observed a few times. J is TRBJ2-3 and V is TRBV6-1; 13 bases fit TRBD2. The germline CDR1 and CDR2 sequences are MNHNS and SASEGT. This CDR3 has 18 residues. J lost 10 bases, V lost 5 bases, and 18 bases had no gene match. The CDR3 here is CASSFFRQLAGGGWAQYF. CDR3 bases: TGTGCCAGCAGTTTCTTCCGCCAACTAGCGGGGGGGGGCTGGGCGCAGTATTTT.

This clonotype was picked up many times. The chain links TRBV5-1 to TRBJ2-1; D is unresolved. Looked up from germline, CDR1 is SGHRS and CDR2 is YFSETQ. The CDR3 spans 13 residues. The germline V and J ends were trimmed by 2 bases and 5 bases, with 8 bases remaining between them. CDR3 DNA: TGCGCCAGCAGCTTTGGCGGACACAATGAGCAGTTCTTC. As protein: CASSFGGHNEQFF.

The V call is TRBV5-1, the J call TRBJ2-7; D unclear. In germline, CDR1 is SGHRS, CDR2 YFSETQ. The CDR3 runs 15 residues. The ends were cut back, 0 bases at V and 0 bases at J, with 10 bases in the middle. The CDR3, as DNA: TGCGCCAGCAGCTTGGATACTTCGAGCTCCTACGAGCAGTACTTC. This sequence encodes CASSLDTSSSYEQYF. The entire variable domain, with the rest obtained from reference TRBV5-1 and TRBJ2-7, is as follows: KAGVTQTPRYLIKTRGQQVTLSCSPISGHRSVSWYQQTPGQGLQFLFEYFSETQRNKGNFPGRFSGRQFSNSRSEMNVSTLELGDSALYLCASSLDTSSSYEQYFGPGTRLTVT.

This rearrangement joins TRBV6-6 to TRBJ1-3; D gene uncertain. V dropped 0 bases and J dropped 0 bases, with 12 bases sitting between them. CDR1 and CDR2 from the germline V gene are MNHNY and SVGAGI (reference sequence). The CDR3 is 17 amino acids. The CDR3 DNA follows: TGTGCCAGCAGTTACTCGCCGATCACCTCCTCTGGAAACACCATATATTTT. As protein: CASSYSPITSSGNTIYF.

This clonotype was counted between two and nine times. The chain carries TRBV12-3 or TRBV12-4 and TRBJ2-3, with TRBD2 matching 11 bases. Germline trimming cut 9 bases from V and 0 bases from J; bases unmatched to any gene: 5. The CDR3 sequence is 15 residues long. In DNA form, the CDR3 reads TGTGCCAGTGGTAGCGGGGGGGGGAGCACAGATACGCAGTATTTT. It codes for CASGSGGGSTDTQYF.

This clonotype was seen many times. J is TRBJ1-2 and V is TRBV20-1; D not certain. There are 13 residues in the CDR3. Deletions cut 0 bases from V and 6 bases from J, with 11 bases between. The germline gives CDR1 DFQATT, CDR2 SNEGSKA (reference sequence). CDR3 in DNA: TGCAGTGCTAGAGATTTGAAGTCGGATGGCTACACCTTC. This translates into CSARDLKSDGYTF.

This sequence joins TRBV6-1 and TRBJ2-5; D might be TRBD1 (6 bases). The V end was cut by 6 bases, the J end by 0 bases, with 8 bases between. Germline CDR1 and CDR2: MNHNS and SASEGT. The CDR3 length is 13 residues. The CDR3 bases are TGTGCCAGCAGGGACAGTTACCAAGAGACCCAGTACTTC. Translated: CASRDSYQETQYF.

In its sample, this clonotype was seen many times. The chain carries TRBV12-3 or TRBV12-4 and TRBJ1-5; D gene ambiguous. V was pared by 3 bases and J by 4 bases, with 7 bases between. This CDR3 spans 13 amino acids. CDR3 in amino acids: CASSFGPNQPQHF. The CDR3, as DNA: TGTGCCAGCAGTTTTGGGCCTAATCAGCCCCAGCATTTT.

This clonotype has a count of ten or more. The chain combines TRBV11-2 with TRBJ2-3, with D possibly called TRBD1 or TRBD2 (5 bases each). Per germline, CDR1 SGHAT and CDR2 FQNNGV. Trimming pared 1 base from V and 1 base from J, leaving 6 bases between. This CDR3 comprises 14 residues. DNA for the CDR3: TGTGCCAGCAGCTTAGTGGGGGGCACAGATACGCAGTATTTT. It is translated as CASSLVGGTDTQYF.

This clonotype was seen ten or more times. V usage is TRBV18 and J usage is TRBJ2-5; D remains ambiguous. This CDR3 comprises 12 residues. V dropped 2 bases and J dropped 5 bases, with 6 bases sitting between them. Germline CDR1 and CDR2: KGHSH and LQKENI. The CDR3 nucleotides read TGTGCCAGCTCACCAGTAGAGGAGACCCAGTACTTC. As protein: CASSPVEETQYF.

This clonotype was counted a few times. The gene calls are TRBV6-1 and TRBJ1-5; 9 nucleotides line up with TRBD1. This CDR3 contains 15 residues. The ends lost 10 bases at V and 0 bases at J; junction bases unmatched: 7. CDR1 is MNHNS and CDR2 is SASEGT in the germline V gene. CDR3 bases: TGTGCCATCTTATCGGGACAGGGTAGCAATCAGCCCCAGCATTTT. It is translated as CAILSGQGSNQPQHF.

The V call is TRBV20-1, the J call TRBJ2-2; D might be TRBD1 (6 bases). The CDR3 extends over 17 amino acids. The germline CDR1 and CDR2 sequences are DFQATT and SNEGSKA (reference sequence). Trimming removed 1 base from V and 2 bases from J, with 17 bases in between. The CDR3 loop reads CSARVLSAGANTGELFF. In nucleotides, the CDR3 is TGCAGTGCTAGAGTGTTATCGGCAGGGGCCAACACCGGGGAGCTGTTTTTT.

About this clonotype itself: Given a much more abundant clone one base away, this may be a read error. The chain carries TRBV13 and TRBJ1-2; a weak D match, TRBD1 (6 bases). The length of the CDR3 is 15 residues. Looked up from germline, CDR1 is PRHDT and CDR2 is FYEKMQ (reference sequence). CDR3 amino acids: CASSLPQDSNCGYTF. The CDR3 coding sequence is TGTGCCAGCAGCTTACCCCAGGACAGTAACTGTGGCTACACCTTC.

The V and J genes are TRBV19 and TRBJ1-1; D not certain. Germline assignment: CDR1 LNHDA and CDR2 SQIVND (reference sequence). Trimming removed 2 bases at V and 3 bases at J, with 10 bases between. The CDR3 extends over 14 amino acids. CDR3 in amino acids: CASSISGSDTEAFF. CDR3 DNA: TGTGCCAGTAGTATAAGCGGCAGCGACACTGAAGCTTTCTTT. Supplemented by reference TRBV19 and TRBJ1-1, the full variable domain reads DGGITQSPKYLFRKEGQNVTLSCEQNLNHDAMYWYRQDPGQGLRLIYYSQIVNDFQKGDIAEGYSVSREKKESFPLTVTSAQKNPTAFYLCASSISGSDTEAFFGQGTRLTVV.

This clonotype was picked up many times. CDR3 coding DNA: TGCAGTGCAGAGGACCTAGCGGGGGGCGGGGATACGCAGTATTTT. This gives the protein CSAEDLAGGGDTQYF. The chain recombines TRBV20-1 with TRBJ2-3; TRBD2 aligns across 11 bases. Germline-derived CDR1 and CDR2 are DFQATT and SNEGSKA (reference sequence). The CDR3 is 15 amino acids. V lost 6 bases to trimming and J lost 6 bases; unmatched junction nucleotides: 11.

The rearrangement uses TRBV20-1 and TRBJ2-1, with a possible D match to TRBD1 (5 bases). Germline V gives CDR1 DFQATT, CDR2 SNEGSKA (reference sequence). The V gene lost 5 bases and the J gene lost 1 base, with 15 bases spanning the gap. This CDR3 region has 15 residues. CDR3 DNA: TGCAGTGCTTCTTGGGGCCTAAATTCCTACAATGAGCAGTTCTTC. The encoded protein is CSASWGLNSYNEQFF.